This record concerns one T cell receptor beta chain sequence. Its antigen specificity is not known. Within one base of it there is no much larger clone, and no base qualities were kept. The cohort consisted of approximately 690 healthy bone marrow donors. At the time of sampling, every cohort member was nominally healthy, though immune exposures that went unrecorded were likely present. The donor tested CMV seronegative, placing the donor among the roughly 350 seronegative members of the cohort. Each donor provided a peripheral blood sample, and peripheral blood mononuclear cells were used for TCR beta sequencing. The Qiagen DNeasy Blood Extraction Kit was used to extract genomic DNA from the blood cell samples. The data belong to a study of cytomegalovirus exposure and HLA in healthy donors listed by TCRdb under 2017. About the study as a whole: An earlier analysis of approximately 640 of the donors reported approximately 300 Gb of sequence data and more than 90 million unique TCR beta sequences from some 180 million T cells. An early release covering roughly 580 HLA-typed donors comprised about 300 gigabases of sequencing data and roughly 86 million unique TCR sequences. Among the roughly 410 genotyped donors, around 81% belonged to the genetic ancestry cluster associated with self-reported Caucasian donors. The study aimed to test whether cataloging public T cell receptors could reveal signatures of past pathogen exposure. The T cell repertoires of some 700 subjects were profiled by immunosequencing and related to cytomegalovirus serostatus. In addition to the first cohort of around 670 subjects, a separate validation cohort of around 110 different subjects was used. The study combined high-throughput TCR immunosequencing, statistical association of individual TCRs with disease status, and machine learning to predict cytomegalovirus infection status. A later analysis re-analyzed previously published TCR beta repertoires from roughly 600 donors and added high-resolution HLA genotyping to study TCR occurrence patterns. Rather than drawing on any new phenotypic data, the later analysis identified candidate immune exposures from TCR beta sequences and the way those sequences occurred across donors. An earlier analysis of fewer than 750 of the donors used high-throughput TCR beta sequencing to judge whether each TCR beta V gene segment behaved as functional or pseudogenic. Donor age, sex, ethnicity and CMV serostatus were collected together with the repertoire data. Genome-wide SNP genotypes for about 65% of the roughly 670 donors were used in a later genetic analysis, which treated that subset as a discovery cohort. Every discovery cohort repertoire had been produced on one sequencing platform. Both class I and class II loci were covered by HLA typing, at four-digit resolution. The number of donors typed differed by locus, with about 629-630 for A, B, C, DRB1 and DQB1, approximately 500 for DQA1, 600 to 610 for DPA1, and about 450 for DPB1. Roughly 5 DR-DQ haplotypes were handled as single units for association and clustering because linkage in the cohort was strong. Across 300 to 500 genotyped donors of the cohort, an average of about 200,000 unique TCR beta nucleotide sequences per donor were sequenced, and roughly a sixth of those sequences were non-productive. Beyond this particular receptor, the publication reports: In vitro tests confirmed that a few of the cytomegalovirus-associated TCR beta chains recognize cytomegalovirus antigens. The cohort was sequenced for TCR beta chains only, and without alpha or paired-chain data the features that could be detected were limited. In a later genetic analysis, fewer N-insertions in productive TCRs were reported among donors in an Asian-associated ancestry cluster than the roughly 700-donor mean. HLA typing was unavailable for some donors at each locus, so association tests used only the typed subset. A later analysis found that HLA-associated TCR beta chains were more clonally expanded and had lower generation probabilities than equally common non-associated chains. The study listed 164 TCR beta chains as associated with cytomegalovirus. A further reported finding was that TCR beta sequences accurately predicted the HLA-A and HLA-B alleles for most subjects in the first cohort. Across donors, most TCR sequences were observed very rarely, whereas some public TCRs were present in many individuals. Correlated functional status among segregating V segments might be attributable to linkage disequilibrium, but an unknown experimental factor could not be ruled out. The authors suggested that the approach could potentially be generalized to other disease states and immunological phenotypes. When HLA alleles, especially DR and DQ, strongly co-occurred, attributing TCR associations to individual alleles was difficult. In a later analysis, several top co-occurrence clusters were reported to appear linked to parvovirus B19, influenza, CMV and Epstein-Barr virus. In a later analysis, most CMV-associated TCR beta chains were found to appear HLA-restricted, with HLA associations seemingly driven largely by CMV exposure. A cluster of highly shared sequence variants was judged likely to represent a technical artifact of the sequencing pipeline. According to a later analysis, TCR association rates differed among HLA loci, with DRB1 alleles showing the most associated TCRs and HLA-C alleles showing the fewest. In an earlier analysis of some 540 of the donors, most TCR beta V segments appeared in productive rearrangements about 90% or about 30% of the time, broadly matching IMGT annotations. The presence/absence analyses assumed that sequencing depth was roughly uniform across donors, and that assumption may not be true. The 87-base-pair reads could not distinguish some IMGT-functional V segments, including TRBV6-2 and TRBV6-3, so those segments were excluded. In a later genetic analysis, a missense DCLRE1C variant was associated with V-gene and J-gene trimming of TCR beta chains, and the association was replicated in an independent cohort. Specific HLA alleles were associated with 16,951 TCR beta sequences at a false discovery rate of 0.05 in a later analysis. In both the original and validation cohorts, the classifier was reported to diagnose cytomegalovirus status with high specificity and sensitivity. The only immune exposure information available for the cohort was CMV serostatus. Seventeen rarely observed V segments, including chromosome 9 orphons, were excluded from the earlier analysis of several hundred of the donors because counts were too low.

The germline V gene gives CDR1 as SGHRS and CDR2 as YFSETQ. From its cysteine to its phenylalanine, the CDR3 spans 14 amino acids. The DNA shown is the 42-base CDR3, in frame from base 1. The junction shows trimming of 2 bases on V and 0 bases on J, plus 7 bases between the germline ends. The library was produced with the immunoSEQ multiplex PCR assay. For the multiplex PCR, a mixture combining 60 forward primers for TCR Vbeta segments and 13 reverse primers for TCR Jbeta segments was used. Amplification of the CDR3 region of rearranged TCR beta genes was performed with a multiplex PCR assay on genomic DNA. The Illumina HiSeq System was used to sequence the amplified TCR beta libraries as 87-base-pair reads. The authors processed their data as follows. A later analysis tallied around 82 million unique TCR beta chains across the 610 or so repertoires, and around 9.9 million of those chains were shared by two or more donors. Raw reads were error-corrected and collapsed into unique sequences by a nearest-neighbor algorithm in which closely related sequences were merged to remove PCR and sequencing errors. Alignment of CDR3 sequences to IMGT reference sequences was used to assign V, D and J gene segments. For a sequence to be retained, a match of at least six nucleotides was required to both a V gene segment and a J gene segment. A rearrangement counted as productive if the CDR3 had no stop codons and remained in frame with V and J, and every other rearrangement counted as non-productive. CDR3 was defined by IMGT convention, running from the second conserved V-encoded cysteine to the conserved J-encoded phenylalanine. In an earlier analysis of around 600 of the donors, sequences lacking an unambiguous match to a single V gene segment were excluded. An earlier analysis of under 750 of the donors called V segments functional above 56.7% productive rearrangements and segregating when the between-donor standard deviation exceeded 5%. A statistical classification framework was built to diagnose cytomegalovirus status from the catalog of TCR beta chain sequences. In a later analysis, TCR nucleotide sequences were compared against IMGT/GENE-DB human TR gene sequences so that V and J genes could be assigned. Using the TCRdist pipeline, a later analysis assigned CDR3 sequences along with most-parsimonious VDJ recombination scenarios. In a later analysis, each TCR beta chain was defined by its CDR3 amino acid sequence together with its V-gene family, and reads without a unique V-gene family were excluded. A later analysis removed 592 highly shared, low-generation-probability nucleotide sequences to deal with suspected cross-contamination and a sequencing artifact. For each public chain, a later analysis derived a clonal expansion index from normalized ranks of inferred template counts within each repertoire. Generation probabilities in a later analysis came from a VDJ recombination model fitted to out-of-frame rearrangements, and those results were checked against IGoR. Hypergeometric tests were used in a later analysis to score TCR-TCR, TCR-HLA and TCR-CMV co-occurrence, with a repertoire-size bias correction applied to the TCR pairs. A later analysis estimated false discovery rates by permuting HLA or CMV assignments 20 times. In a later analysis, co-occurring TCRs were grouped using DBSCAN, and TCRdist sequence similarity was added for clustering within HLA-allele-positive subsets. Repertoires with fewer than 30,000 or more than 120,000 public chains were left out of co-occurrence clustering, as were about 5 repertoires with anomalous nucleotide sharing. Here the immuneACCESS table is served through TCRdb, limited to in-frame sequences with V and J called. Missing clones are a known gap in these copies; in checked studies unresolved V genes cover under half, and the rest lacks a known reason. V, J and clone size were drawn from that table, and D and trimming were deduced from the DNA. Here the sample has some 140,000 clones; 73% occur a single time. Clones ranked in the top ten supply over 1% of the sample.

This receptor was identified in a woman in her 40s in good health and CMV-seronegative. Sequences were obtained from PBMCs. Recombination joined TRBV5-1 with TRBJ2-3; no D gene is confidently identified. The sequenced DNA: TGCGCCAGCAGCTTACAATCTAGCACAGATACGCAGTATTTT. Translated, it reads CASSLQSSTDTQYF.